The 8 T cell receptor beta chains listed next were all sequenced from one sample in a study of T cell responses to AZD1222 COVID-19 vaccine. Sequencing used immunoSEQ multiplex PCR; TCRdb keeps in-frame clones, though not all of them. The sample holds approximately 130,000 clones; over 90% are singletons and the top ten take 0.9% to 0.95%. Sequencing was performed on peripheral blood, taken on day 0 of AZD1222 vaccination. The receptors were gathered from an adult in good health.

The V and J genes are TRBV7-3 and TRBJ2-7; 8 bases map to TRBD2. V lost 2 bases to trimming and J lost 2 bases; unmatched junction nucleotides: 5. From germline, CDR1 is SGHTA and CDR2 FQGTGA. The CDR3 spans 15 residues. The CDR3 DNA is TGTGCCAGCAGCTTAGGGGCGGGGGGAGCCTACGAGCAGTACTTC. Amino acid sequence: CASSLGAGGAYEQYF.

The rearrangement joins TRBV3-1 (or the pseudogene TRBV3-2) to TRBJ2-7, with 10 bases aligning to TRBD1. The trim removed 1 base at V and 2 bases at J, leaving 2 bases unmatched. The CDR3 covers 15 residues. The germline V gene encodes CDR1 LGHDT and CDR2 YNNKEL (reference sequence). CDR3 bases: TGTGCCAGCAGCCAAGCCGGGACAGGGGCCTACGAGCAGTACTTC. Translation: CASSQAGTGAYEQYF.

The CDR3 region is CATSRDKSSYNEQFF. The CDR3, as DNA: TGTGCCACCAGCAGAGATAAGAGCTCCTACAATGAGCAGTTCTTC. This rearrangement joins TRBV15 to TRBJ2-1, with D unclear. V lost 0 bases, J lost 0 bases, and 6 bases lay in between. The V gene's germline CDR1 is LNHNV and CDR2 YYDKDF (reference sequence). The CDR3 extends over 15 amino acids.

The J gene is TRBJ1-2, the V gene TRBV5-5; TRBD1 aligns across 8 bases. Trimming at V came to 0 bases and at J to 4 bases, leaving 8 bases not matched to a gene. CDR1 SGHKS and CDR2 YYEKEE come from the germline V gene (reference sequence). The CDR3 loop spans 16 amino acids. This CDR3 is CASSLASRGPGYGYTF. The CDR3 DNA is TGTGCCAGCAGCTTGGCCTCCAGGGGGCCTGGCTATGGCTACACCTTC.

The rearrangement uses TRBV15 and TRBJ1-4, with a possible D match to TRBD1 (5 bases). The CDR3 is made up of 16 amino acids. CDR1 and CDR2 from the germline V gene are LNHNV and YYDKDF (reference sequence). With 3 bases removed from V and 2 bases from J, the gap between germline ends came to 13 bases. CDR3: CATSRGSGLTNEKLFF. The CDR3, as DNA: TGTGCCACCAGCAGGGGCTCAGGGCTTACTAATGAAAAACTGTTTTTT.

The chain carries TRBV9 and TRBJ2-7, with D perhaps matching TRBD1 (6 bases). CDR3 length equals 15 residues. Trimming removed 0 bases from V and 4 bases from J, with 14 bases in between. Germline lookup yields CDR1 SGDLS and CDR2 YYNGEE. In nucleotides, the CDR3 is TGTGCCAGCAGCGTAGAGGACAGTTTGCCGTACGAGCAGTACTTC. Its protein is CASSVEDSLPYEQYF. Full variable domain (outside the CDR3, taken from reference TRBV9 and TRBJ2-7): DSGVTQTPKHLITATGQRVTLRCSPRSGDLSVYWYQQSLDQGLQFLIQYYNGEERAKGNILERFSAQQFPDLHSELNLSSLELGDSALYFCASSVEDSLPYEQYFGPGTRLTVT.

The chain combines TRBV27 with TRBJ1-6, with D possibly TRBD1 on 5 matching bases. Trimming pared 5 bases from V and 5 bases from J, leaving 13 bases between. In germline, CDR1 is MNHEY, CDR2 SMNVEV (reference sequence). The CDR3 sequence is 15 residues long. CDR3 sequence: CASSPLGANNSPLHF. The CDR3 DNA reads as TGTGCCAGCAGTCCCCTCGGGGCCAATAATTCACCCCTCCACTTT.

The rearrangement uses TRBV6-6 and TRBJ1-1, with a possible D match to TRBD1 (6 bases). V lost 4 bases to trimming and J lost 2 bases, with 11 bases between them. The CDR3 runs to 14 residues. Germline CDR1 reads MNHNY; CDR2 reads SVGAGI (reference sequence). The CDR3 sequence: CASSSPGHNTEAFF. In DNA form, the CDR3 reads TGTGCCAGCAGTTCCCCGGGACACAACACTGAAGCTTTCTTT.